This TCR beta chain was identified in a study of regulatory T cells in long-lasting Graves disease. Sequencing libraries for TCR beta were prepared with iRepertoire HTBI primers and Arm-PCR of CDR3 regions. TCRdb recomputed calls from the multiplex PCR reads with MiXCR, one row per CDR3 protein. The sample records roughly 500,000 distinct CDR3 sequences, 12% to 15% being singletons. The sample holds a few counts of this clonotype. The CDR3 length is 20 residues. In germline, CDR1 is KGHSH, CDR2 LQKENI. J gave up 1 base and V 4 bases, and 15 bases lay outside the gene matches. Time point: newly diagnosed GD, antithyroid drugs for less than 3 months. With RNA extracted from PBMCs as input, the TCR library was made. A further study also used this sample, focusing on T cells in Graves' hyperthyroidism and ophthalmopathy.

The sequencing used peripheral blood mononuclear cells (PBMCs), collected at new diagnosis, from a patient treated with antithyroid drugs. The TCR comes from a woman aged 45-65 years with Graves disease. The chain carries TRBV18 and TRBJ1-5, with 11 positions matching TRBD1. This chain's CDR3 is CASSRNTPGTGGRSNQPQHF. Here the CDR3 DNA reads TGTGCCAGCTCACGGAATACCCCCGGGACAGGGGGACGGAGCAATCAGCCCCAGCATTTT.